One sample yielded the 3 T cell receptor beta chains listed below, sequenced in a study of blood T cells in healthy people across ages. A second PCR of 7 to 11 cycles used a sample-barcoded 5' primer and a J-beta primer mix. Via MiXCR, TCRdb re-called the 5' RACE reads, giving one row per CDR3 protein. Of some 1.7 million distinct CDR3 sequences detected, 28% appear once; the ten largest clones hold 7.7%. The source material was blood. All receptors come from a young woman in good health.

The J gene is TRBJ2-7, the V gene TRBV5-1; unclear D gene. CDR1 and CDR2 from the germline V gene are SGHRS and YFSETQ. Trimming cost V 1 base and J 0 bases, with 11 bases left between them. The CDR3 contains 15 residues. CDR3 nucleotide sequence: TGCGCCAGCAGCTTGACCGGCTGGTCCTCCTACGAGCAGTACTTC. As protein: CASSLTGWSSYEQYF.

This clonotype turned up a few times. This chain uses TRBV2 with TRBJ2-1, with D perhaps matching TRBD1 (5 bases). The CDR3 loop spans 13 amino acids. With 0 bases removed from V and 10 bases from J, the gap between germline ends came to 10 bases. Germline values: CDR1 SNHLY, CDR2 FYNNEI. For the CDR3, the DNA is TGTGCCAGCAGTGAAGCGACAGTGAGGGAGCAGTTCTTC. The encoded protein is CASSEATVREQFF.

In its sample, this clonotype was seen many times. This chain uses TRBV6-6 with TRBJ2-7; 7 nucleotides agree with TRBD1. The germline V gene has CDR1 MNHNY and CDR2 SVGAGI (reference sequence). J gave up 7 bases and V 1 base, and 4 bases lay outside the gene matches. The CDR3 is 13 amino acids. The CDR3 DNA reads as TGTGCCAGCAGTTACTTGACAGGGCGAGAGCAGTACTTC. This encodes CASSYLTGREQYF.